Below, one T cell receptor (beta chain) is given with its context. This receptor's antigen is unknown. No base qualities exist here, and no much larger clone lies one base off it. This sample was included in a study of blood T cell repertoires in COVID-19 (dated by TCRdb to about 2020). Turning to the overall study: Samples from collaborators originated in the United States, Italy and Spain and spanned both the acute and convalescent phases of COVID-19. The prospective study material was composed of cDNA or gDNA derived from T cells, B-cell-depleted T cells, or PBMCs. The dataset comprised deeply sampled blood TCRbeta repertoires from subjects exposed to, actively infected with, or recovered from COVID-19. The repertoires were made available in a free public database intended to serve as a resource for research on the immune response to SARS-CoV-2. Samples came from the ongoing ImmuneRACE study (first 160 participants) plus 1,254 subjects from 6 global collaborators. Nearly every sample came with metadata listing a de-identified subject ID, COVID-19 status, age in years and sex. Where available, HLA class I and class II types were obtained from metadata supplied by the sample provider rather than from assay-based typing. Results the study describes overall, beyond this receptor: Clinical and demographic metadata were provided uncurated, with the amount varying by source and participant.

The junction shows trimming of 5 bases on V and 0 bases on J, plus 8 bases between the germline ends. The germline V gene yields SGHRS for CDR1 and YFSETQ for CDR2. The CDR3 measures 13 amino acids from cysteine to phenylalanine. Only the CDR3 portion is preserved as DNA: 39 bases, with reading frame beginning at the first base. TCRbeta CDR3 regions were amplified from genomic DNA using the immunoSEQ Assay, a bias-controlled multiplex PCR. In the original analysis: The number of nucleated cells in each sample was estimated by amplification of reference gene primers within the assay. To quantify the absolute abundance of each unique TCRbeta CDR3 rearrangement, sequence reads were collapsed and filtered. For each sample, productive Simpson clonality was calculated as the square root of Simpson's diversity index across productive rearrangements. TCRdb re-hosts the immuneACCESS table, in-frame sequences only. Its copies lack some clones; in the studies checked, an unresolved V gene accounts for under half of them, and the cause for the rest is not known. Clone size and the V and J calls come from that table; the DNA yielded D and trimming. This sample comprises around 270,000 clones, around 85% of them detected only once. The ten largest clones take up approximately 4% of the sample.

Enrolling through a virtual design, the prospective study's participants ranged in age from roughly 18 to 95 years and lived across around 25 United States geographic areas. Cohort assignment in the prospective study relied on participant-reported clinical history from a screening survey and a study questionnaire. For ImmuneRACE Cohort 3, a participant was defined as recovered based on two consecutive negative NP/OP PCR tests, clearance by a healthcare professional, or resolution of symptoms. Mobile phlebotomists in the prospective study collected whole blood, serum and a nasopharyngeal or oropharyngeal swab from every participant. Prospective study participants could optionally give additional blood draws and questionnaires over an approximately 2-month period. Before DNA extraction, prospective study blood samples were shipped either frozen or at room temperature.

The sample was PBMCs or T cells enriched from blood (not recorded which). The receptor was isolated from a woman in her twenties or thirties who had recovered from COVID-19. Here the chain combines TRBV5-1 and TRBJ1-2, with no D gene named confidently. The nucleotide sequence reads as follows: TGCGCCAGCAGTCGGGGAGCTAACTATGGCTACACCTTC. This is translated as CASSRGANYGYTF. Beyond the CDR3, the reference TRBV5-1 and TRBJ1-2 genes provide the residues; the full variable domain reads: KAGVTQTPRYLIKTRGQQVTLSCSPISGHRSVSWYQQTPGQGLQFLFEYFSETQRNKGNFPGRFSGRQFSNSRSEMNVSTLELGDSALYLCASSRGANYGYTFGSGTRLTVV.